A few counts support the clone carrying this T cell receptor (beta chain). The antigen is unknown. The data stem from a study of T cell repertoires in cytomegalovirus infection. Study results and caveats: Dominating the ex vivo response were HLA-C-restricted CMV-specific TCR beta clonotypes.

TCRdb reprocessed the reads via MiXCR and lists one record per CDR3 protein. The profile shows about 830,000 distinct CDR3 sequences, around a third of them singletons. The TCR comes from a human donor in good health (CMV status not recorded). Some clones in this sample may be carry-over from other donors' samples. The source was cultured CD8+ T cells from PBMCs, collected from culture after CMV antigen stimulation.

The CDR3: CATSRALNTEAFF. CDR3 DNA: TGTGCCACCAGCAGAGCCCTGAACACTGAAGCTTTCTTT. V usage is TRBV15 and J usage is TRBJ1-1; D is ambiguous. Germline CDR1 and CDR2: LNHNV and YYDKDF (reference sequence). This CDR3 is 13 amino acids long. V was trimmed by 1 base and J by 0 bases, leaving 3 bases between them.